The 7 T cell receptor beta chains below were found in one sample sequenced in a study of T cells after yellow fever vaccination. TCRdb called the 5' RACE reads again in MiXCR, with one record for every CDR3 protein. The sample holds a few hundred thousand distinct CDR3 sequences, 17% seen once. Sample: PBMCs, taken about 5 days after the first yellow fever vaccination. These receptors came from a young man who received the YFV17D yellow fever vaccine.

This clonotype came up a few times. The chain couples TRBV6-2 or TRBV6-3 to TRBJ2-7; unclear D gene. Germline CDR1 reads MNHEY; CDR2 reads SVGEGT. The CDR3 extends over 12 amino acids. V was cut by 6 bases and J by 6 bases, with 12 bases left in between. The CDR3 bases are TGTGCCAGCAGGGTCAGCTATGGCGAGCAGTACTTC. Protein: CASRVSYGEQYF.

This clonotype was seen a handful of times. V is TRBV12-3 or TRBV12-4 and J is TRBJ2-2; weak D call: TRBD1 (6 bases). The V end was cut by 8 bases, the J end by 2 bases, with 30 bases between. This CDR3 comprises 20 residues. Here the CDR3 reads CASSGTLTGRTYVNTGELFF. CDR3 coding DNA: TGTGCCAGCTCCGGGACACTAACTGGCCGCACATATGTAAACACCGGGGAGCTGTTTTTT.

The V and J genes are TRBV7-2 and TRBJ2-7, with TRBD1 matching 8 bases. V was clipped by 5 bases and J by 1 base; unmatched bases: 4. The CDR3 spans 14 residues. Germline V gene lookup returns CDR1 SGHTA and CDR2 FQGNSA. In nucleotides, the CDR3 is TGTGCCAGCAGCCTAGACAGGGGTTCCTACGAGCAGTACGTC. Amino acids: CASSLDRGSYEQYV.

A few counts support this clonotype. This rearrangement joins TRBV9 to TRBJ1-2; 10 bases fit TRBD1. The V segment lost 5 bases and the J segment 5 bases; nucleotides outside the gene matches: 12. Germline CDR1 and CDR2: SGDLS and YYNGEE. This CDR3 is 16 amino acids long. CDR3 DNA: TGTGCCAGCAGACAGTCCGGGACAGGGGTGGGGTATGGCTACACCTTC. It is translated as CASRQSGTGVGYGYTF.

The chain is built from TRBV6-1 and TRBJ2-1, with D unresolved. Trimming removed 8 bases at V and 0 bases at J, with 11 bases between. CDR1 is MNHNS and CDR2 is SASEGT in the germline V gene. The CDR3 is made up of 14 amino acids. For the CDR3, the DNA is TGTGCCAGCTCTCACGAGGCCTCCTACAATGAGCAGTTCTTC. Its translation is CASSHEASYNEQFF.

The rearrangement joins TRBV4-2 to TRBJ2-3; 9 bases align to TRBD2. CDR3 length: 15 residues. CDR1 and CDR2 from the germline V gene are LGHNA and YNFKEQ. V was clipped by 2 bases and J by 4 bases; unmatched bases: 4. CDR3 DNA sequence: TGTGCCAGCAGCCAAAGGCGGGGGGGCCCAGATACGCAGTATTTT. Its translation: CASSQRRGGPDTQYF.

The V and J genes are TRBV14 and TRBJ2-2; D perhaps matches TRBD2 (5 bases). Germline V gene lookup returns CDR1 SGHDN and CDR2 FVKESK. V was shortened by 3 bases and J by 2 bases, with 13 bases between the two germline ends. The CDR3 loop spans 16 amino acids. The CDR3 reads CASSQIAGLNTGELFF. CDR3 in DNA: TGTGCCAGCAGCCAGATTGCGGGCCTTAACACCGGGGAGCTGTTTTTT.